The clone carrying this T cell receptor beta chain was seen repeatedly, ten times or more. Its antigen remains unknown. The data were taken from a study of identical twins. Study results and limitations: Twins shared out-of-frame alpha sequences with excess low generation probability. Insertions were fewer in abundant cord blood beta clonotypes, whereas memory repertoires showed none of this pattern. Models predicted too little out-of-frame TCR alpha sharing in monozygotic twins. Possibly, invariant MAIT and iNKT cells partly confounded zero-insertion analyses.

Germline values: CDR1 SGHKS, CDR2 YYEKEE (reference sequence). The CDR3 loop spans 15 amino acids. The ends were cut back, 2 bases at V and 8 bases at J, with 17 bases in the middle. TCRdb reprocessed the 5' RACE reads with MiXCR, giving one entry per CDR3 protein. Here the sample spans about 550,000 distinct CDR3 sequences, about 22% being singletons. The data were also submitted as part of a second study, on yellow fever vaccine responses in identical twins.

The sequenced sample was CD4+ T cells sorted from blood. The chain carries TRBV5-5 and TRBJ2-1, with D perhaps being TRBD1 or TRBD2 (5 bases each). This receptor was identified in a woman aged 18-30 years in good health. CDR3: CASSFIGALYDEQFF. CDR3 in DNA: TGTGCCAGCAGCTTTATCGGGGCTTTGTACGATGAGCAGTTCTTC.